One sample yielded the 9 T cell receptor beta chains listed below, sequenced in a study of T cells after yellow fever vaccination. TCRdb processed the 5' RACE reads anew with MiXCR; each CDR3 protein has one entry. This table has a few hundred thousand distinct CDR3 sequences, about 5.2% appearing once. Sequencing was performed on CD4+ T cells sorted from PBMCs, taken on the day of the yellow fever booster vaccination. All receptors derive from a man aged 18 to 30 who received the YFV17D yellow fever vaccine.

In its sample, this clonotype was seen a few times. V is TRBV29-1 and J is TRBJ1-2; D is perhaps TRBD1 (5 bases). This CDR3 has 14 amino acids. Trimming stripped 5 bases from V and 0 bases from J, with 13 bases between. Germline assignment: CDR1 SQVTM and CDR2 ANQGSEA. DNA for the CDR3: TGCAGCGTTACCCGGGACGGGGCTAACTATGGCTACACCTTC. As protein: CSVTRDGANYGYTF.

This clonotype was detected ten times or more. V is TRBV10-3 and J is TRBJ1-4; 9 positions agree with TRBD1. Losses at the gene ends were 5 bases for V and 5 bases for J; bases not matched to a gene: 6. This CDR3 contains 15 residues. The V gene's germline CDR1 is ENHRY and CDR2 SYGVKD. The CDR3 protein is CAISRRDRVNEKLFF. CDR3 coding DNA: TGTGCCATCAGTCGAAGGGACAGGGTAAATGAAAAACTGTTTTTT.

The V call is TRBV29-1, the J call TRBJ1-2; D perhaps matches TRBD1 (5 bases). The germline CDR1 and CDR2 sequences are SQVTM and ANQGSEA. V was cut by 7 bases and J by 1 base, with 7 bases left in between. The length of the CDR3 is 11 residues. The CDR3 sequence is CSATVNYGYTF. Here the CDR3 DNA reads TGCAGCGCGACAGTTAACTATGGCTACACCTTC.

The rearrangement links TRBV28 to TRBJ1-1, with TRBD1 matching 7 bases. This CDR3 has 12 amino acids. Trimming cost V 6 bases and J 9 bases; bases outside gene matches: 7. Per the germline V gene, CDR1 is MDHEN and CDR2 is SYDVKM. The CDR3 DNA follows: TGTGCCAGCAGCCCACAACAGGGGAAAGCTTTCTTT. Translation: CASSPQQGKAFF.

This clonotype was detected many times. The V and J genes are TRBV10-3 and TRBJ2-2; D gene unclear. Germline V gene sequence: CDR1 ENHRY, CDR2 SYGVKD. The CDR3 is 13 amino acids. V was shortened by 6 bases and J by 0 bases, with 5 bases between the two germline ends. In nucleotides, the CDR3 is TGTGCCATCAGCGGCGCGAACACCGGGGAGCTGTTTTTT. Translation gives CAISGANTGELFF.

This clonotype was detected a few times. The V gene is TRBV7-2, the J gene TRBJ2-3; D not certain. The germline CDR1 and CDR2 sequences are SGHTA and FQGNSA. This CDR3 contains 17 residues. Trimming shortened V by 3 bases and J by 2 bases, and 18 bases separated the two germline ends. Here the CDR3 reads CASSFRLGLTNTDTQYF. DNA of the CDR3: TGTGCCAGCAGCTTCCGGTTAGGGCTTACGAACACAGATACGCAGTATTTT.

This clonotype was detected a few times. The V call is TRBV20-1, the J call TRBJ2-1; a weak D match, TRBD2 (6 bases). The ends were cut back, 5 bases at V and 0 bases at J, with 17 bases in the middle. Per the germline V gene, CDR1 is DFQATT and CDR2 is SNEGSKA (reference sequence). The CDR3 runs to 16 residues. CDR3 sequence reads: CSALDSGLPSYNEQFF. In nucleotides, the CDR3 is TGCAGTGCTTTAGATTCGGGACTCCCCTCCTACAATGAGCAGTTCTTC.

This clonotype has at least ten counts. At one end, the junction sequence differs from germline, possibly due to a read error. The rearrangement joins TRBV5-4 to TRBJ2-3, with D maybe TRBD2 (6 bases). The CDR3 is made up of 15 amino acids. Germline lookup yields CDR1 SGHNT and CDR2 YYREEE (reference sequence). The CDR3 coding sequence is TGTGCCAGCAGTTTGGGGGGACTGGGCACAGATACGCAGTATTTT. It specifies CASSLGGLGTDTQYF. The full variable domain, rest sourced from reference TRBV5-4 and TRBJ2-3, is ETGVTQSPTHLIKTRGQQVTLRCSSQSGHNTVSWYQQALGQGPQFIFQYYREEENGRGNFPPRFSGLQFPNYSSELNVNALELDDSALYLCASSLGGLGTDTQYFGPGTRLTVL.

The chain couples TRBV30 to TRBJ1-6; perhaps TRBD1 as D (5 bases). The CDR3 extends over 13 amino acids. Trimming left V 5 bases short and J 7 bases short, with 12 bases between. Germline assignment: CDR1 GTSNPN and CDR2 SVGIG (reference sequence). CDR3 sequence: CAWDAGHNSPLHF. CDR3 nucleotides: TGTGCCTGGGATGCAGGGCACAATTCACCCCTCCACTTT.